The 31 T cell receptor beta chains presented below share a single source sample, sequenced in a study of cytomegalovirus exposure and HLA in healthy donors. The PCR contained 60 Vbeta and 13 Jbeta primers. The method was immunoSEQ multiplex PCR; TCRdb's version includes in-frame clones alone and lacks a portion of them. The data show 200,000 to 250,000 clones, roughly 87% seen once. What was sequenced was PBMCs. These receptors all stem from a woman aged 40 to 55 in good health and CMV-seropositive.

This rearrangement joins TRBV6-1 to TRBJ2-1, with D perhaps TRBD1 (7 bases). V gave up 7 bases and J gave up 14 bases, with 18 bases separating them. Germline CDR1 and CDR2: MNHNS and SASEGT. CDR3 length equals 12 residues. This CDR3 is CASTLAGGSEFF. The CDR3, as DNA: TGTGCCAGCACTTTGGCAGGGGGGTCCGAGTTCTTC.

The CDR3 nucleotides are TGTGCCAGCAGTTTATCTGGAGGGGGCAAGCAAGCTTTCTTT. It encodes CASSLSGGGKQAFF. This chain joins TRBV27 and TRBJ1-1, with 7 bases matching TRBD1. Per the germline V gene, CDR1 is MNHEY and CDR2 is SMNVEV (reference sequence). V lost 0 bases to trimming and J lost 9 bases; unmatched junction nucleotides: 7. CDR3 length: 14 residues.

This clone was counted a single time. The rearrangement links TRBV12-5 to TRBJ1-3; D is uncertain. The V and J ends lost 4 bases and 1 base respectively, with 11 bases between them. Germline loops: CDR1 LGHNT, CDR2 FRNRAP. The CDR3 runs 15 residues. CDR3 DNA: TGTGCTAGTGGTTCTCAGGAATTGTCTGGAAACACCATATATTTT. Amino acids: CASGSQELSGNTIYF. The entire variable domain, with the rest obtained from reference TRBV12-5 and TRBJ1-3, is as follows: DARVTQTPRHKVTEMGQEVTMRCQPILGHNTVFWYRQTMMQGLELLAYFRNRAPLDDSGMPKDRFSAEMPDATLATLKIQPSEPRDSAVYFCASGSQELSGNTIYFGEGSWLTVV.

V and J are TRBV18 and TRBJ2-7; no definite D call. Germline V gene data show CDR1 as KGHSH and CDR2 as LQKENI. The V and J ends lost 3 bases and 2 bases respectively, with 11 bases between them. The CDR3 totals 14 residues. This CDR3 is CASSPPSRAYEQYF. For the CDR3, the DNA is TGTGCCAGCTCACCCCCAAGTCGAGCCTACGAGCAGTACTTC. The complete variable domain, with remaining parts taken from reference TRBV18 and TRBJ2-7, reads NAGVMQNPRHLVRRRGQEARLRCSPMKGHSHVYWYRQLPEEGLKFMVYLQKENIIDESGMPKERFSAEFPKEGPSILRIQQVVRGDSAAYFCASSPPSRAYEQYFGPGTRLTVT.

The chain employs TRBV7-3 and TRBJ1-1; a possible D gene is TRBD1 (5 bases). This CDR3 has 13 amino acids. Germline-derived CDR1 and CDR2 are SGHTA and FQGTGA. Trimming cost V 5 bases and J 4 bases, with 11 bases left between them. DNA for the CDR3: TGTGCCAGCAGCCCCGGGGGGAGCACTGAAGCTTTCTTT. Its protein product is CASSPGGSTEAFF.

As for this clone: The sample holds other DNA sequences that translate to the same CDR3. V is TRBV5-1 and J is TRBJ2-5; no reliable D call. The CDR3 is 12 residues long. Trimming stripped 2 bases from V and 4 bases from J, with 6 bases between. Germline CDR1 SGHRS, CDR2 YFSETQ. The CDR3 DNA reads TGCGCCAGCAGCTTAGCCGGAGAGACCCAGTACTTC. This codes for CASSLAGETQYF.

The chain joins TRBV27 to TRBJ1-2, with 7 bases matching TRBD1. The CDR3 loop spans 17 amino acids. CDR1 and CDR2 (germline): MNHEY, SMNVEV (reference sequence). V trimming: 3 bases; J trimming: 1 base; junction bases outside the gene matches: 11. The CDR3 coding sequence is TGTGCCAGCAGTTTCACAGGGGCCCTTCAGCTTAACTATGGCTACACCTTC. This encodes CASSFTGALQLNYGYTF.

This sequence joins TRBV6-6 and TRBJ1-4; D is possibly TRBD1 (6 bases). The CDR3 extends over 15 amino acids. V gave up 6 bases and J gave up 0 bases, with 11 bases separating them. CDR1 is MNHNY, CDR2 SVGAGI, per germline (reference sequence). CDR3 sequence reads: CASRFRGTTNEKLFF. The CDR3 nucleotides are TGTGCCAGCAGATTTAGGGGGACAACTAATGAAAAACTGTTTTTT.

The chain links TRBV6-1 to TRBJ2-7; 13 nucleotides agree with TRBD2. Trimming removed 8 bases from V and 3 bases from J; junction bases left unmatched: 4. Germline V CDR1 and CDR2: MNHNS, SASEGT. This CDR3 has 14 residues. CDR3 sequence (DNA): TGTGCCAGCGTCTGGACTAGCGGGAGCTACGAGCAGTACTTC. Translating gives CASVWTSGSYEQYF.

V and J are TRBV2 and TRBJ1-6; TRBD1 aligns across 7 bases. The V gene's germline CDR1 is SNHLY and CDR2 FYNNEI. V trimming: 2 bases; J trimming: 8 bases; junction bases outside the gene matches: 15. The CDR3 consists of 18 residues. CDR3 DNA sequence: TGTGCCAGCAGTGAATCCCTTAGGGGGCTGGGGATGGATTCACCCCTCCACTTT. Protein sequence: CASSESLRGLGMDSPLHF.

The CDR3 bases are TGTGCCAGCGGAACTAGCGGGGGGGCCGACTACGAGCAGTACTTC. The encoded protein is CASGTSGGADYEQYF. The chain joins TRBV28 to TRBJ2-7; 13 bases align to TRBD2. Germline V gene sequence: CDR1 MDHEN, CDR2 SYDVKM. The ends lost 8 bases at V and 3 bases at J; junction bases unmatched: 7. The CDR3 spans 15 residues.

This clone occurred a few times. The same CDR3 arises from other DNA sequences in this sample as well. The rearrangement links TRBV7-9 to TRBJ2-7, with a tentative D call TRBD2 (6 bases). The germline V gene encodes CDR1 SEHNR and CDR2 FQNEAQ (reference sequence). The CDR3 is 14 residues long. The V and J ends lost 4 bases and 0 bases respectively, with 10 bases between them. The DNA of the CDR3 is TGTGCCAGCAGCTCTAGGGACTCCTCCTACGAGCAGTACTTC. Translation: CASSSRDSSYEQYF.

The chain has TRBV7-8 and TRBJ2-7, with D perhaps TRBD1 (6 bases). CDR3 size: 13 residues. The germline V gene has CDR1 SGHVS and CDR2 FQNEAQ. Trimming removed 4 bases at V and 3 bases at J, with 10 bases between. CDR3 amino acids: CASSYRVGYEQYF. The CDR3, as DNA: TGTGCCAGCAGCTACAGGGTCGGCTACGAGCAGTACTTC. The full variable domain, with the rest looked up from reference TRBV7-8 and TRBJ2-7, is GAGVSQSPRYKVAKRGQDVALRCDPISGHVSLFWYQQALGQGPEFLTYFQNEAQLDKSGLPSDRFFAERPEGSVSTLKIQRTQQEDSAVYLCASSYRVGYEQYFGPGTRLTVT.

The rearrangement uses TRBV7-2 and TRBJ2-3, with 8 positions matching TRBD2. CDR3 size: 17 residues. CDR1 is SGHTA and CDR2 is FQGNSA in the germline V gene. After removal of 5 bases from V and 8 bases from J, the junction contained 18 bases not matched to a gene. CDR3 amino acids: CASSERFTSGGGVTQYF. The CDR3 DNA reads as TGTGCCAGCAGCGAAAGATTTACTAGCGGAGGGGGTGTTACGCAGTATTTT.

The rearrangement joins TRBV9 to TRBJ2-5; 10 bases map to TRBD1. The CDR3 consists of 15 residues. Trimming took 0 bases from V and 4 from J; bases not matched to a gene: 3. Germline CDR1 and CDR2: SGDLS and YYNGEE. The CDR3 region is CASSVDRDRGETQYF. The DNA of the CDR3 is TGTGCCAGCAGCGTAGATCGGGACAGGGGAGAGACCCAGTACTTC. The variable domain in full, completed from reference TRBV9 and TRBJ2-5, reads DSGVTQTPKHLITATGQRVTLRCSPRSGDLSVYWYQQSLDQGLQFLIQYYNGEERAKGNILERFSAQQFPDLHSELNLSSLELGDSALYFCASSVDRDRGETQYFGPGTRLLVL.

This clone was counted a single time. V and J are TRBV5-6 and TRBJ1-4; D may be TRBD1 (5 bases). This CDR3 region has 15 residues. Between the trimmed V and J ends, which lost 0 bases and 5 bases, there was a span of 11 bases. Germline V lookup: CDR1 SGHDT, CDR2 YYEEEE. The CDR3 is CASSLGVGANEKLFF. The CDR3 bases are TGTGCCAGCAGCTTGGGGGTAGGGGCAAATGAAAAACTGTTTTTT.

CDR3 nucleotide sequence: TGTGCCACAAGCCGAAGCGGGGGGAACACAGATACGCAGTATTTT. Protein: CATSRSGGNTDTQYF. V usage is TRBV2 and J usage is TRBJ2-3, with 9 nucleotides matching TRBD2. Trimming removed 10 bases from V and 2 bases from J; junction bases left unmatched: 10. The CDR3 runs 15 residues. The V gene's germline CDR1 is SNHLY and CDR2 FYNNEI.

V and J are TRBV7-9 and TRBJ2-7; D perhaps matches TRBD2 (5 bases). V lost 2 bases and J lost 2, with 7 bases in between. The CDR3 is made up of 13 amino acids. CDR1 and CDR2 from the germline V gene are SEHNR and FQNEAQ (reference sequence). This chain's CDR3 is CASSLSGTYEQYF. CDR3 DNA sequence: TGTGCCAGCAGCTTATCCGGGACCTACGAGCAGTACTTC.

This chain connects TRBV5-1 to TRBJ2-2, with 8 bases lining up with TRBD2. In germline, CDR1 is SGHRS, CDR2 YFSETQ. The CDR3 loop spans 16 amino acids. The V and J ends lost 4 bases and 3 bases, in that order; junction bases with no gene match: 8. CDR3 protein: CASSPRGSGDTGELFF. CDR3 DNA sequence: TGCGCCAGCAGCCCCCGCGGTAGCGGGGACACCGGGGAGCTGTTTTTT.

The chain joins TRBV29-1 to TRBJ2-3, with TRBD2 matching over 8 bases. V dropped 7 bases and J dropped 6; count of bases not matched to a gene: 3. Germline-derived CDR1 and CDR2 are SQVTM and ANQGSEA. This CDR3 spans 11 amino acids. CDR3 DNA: TGCAGCGCCCGGGGGGGGGATACGCAGTATTTT. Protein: CSARGGDTQYF.

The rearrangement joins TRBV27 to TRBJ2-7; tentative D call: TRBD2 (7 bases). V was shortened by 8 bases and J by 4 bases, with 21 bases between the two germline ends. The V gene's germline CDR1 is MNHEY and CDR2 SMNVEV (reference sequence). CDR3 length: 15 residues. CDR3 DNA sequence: TGTGCCAGCCGCGCCCTGGGGGGGACAAAATACGAGCAGTACTTC. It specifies CASRALGGTKYEQYF.

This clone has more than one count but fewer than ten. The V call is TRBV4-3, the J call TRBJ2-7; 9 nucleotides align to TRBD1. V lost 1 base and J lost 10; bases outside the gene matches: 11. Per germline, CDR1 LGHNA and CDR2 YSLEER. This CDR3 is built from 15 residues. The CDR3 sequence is CASSQGKATGGLQYF. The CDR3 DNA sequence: TGCGCCAGCAGCCAAGGGAAGGCGACAGGGGGATTACAGTACTTC.

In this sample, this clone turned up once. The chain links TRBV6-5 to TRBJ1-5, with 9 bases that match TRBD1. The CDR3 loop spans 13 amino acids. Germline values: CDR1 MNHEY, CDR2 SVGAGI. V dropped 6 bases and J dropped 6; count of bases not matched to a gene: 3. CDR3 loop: CASSRDRVQPQHF. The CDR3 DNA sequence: TGTGCCAGCAGCCGGGACAGGGTTCAGCCCCAGCATTTT.

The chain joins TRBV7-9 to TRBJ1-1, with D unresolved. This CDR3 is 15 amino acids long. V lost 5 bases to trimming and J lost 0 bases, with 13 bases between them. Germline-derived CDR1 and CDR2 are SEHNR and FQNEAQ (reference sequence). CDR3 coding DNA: TGTGCCAGCAGCCAGACTGCGACCATGAACACTGAAGCTTTCTTT. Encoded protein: CASSQTATMNTEAFF.

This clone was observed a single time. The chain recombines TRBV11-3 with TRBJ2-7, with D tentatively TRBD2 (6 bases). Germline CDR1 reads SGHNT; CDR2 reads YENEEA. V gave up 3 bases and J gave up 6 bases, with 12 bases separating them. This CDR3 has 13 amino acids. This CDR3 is CASSFTGAGEQYF. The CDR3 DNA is TGTGCCAGCAGCTTTACGGGAGCCGGCGAGCAGTACTTC. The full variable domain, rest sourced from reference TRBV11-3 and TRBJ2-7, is EAGVVQSPRYKIIEKKQPVAFWCNPISGHNTLYWYLQNLGQGPELLIRYENEEAVDDSQLPKDRFSAERLKGVDSTLKIQPAELGDSAVYLCASSFTGAGEQYFGPGTRLTVT.

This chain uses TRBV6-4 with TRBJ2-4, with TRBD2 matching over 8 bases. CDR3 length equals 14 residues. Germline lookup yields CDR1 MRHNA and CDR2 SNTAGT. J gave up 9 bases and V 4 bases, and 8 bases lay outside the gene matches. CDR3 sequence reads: CASSASGGVGIQYF. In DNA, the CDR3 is TGTGCCAGCAGTGCCTCGGGGGGGGTCGGCATTCAGTACTTC.

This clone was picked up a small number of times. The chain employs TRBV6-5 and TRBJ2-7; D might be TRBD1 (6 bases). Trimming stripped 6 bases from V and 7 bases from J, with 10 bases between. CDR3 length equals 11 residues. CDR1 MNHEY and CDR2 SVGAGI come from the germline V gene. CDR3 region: CASSNRVEQYF. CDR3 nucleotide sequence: TGTGCCAGCAGCAACAGGGTGGAGCAGTACTTC.

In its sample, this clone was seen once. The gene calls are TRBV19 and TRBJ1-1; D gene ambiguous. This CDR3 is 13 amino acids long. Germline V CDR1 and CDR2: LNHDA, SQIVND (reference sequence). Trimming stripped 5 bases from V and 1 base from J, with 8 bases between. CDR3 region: CASSHRSNTEAFF. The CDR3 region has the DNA TGTGCCAGTAGTCATCGGTCGAACACTGAAGCTTTCTTT.

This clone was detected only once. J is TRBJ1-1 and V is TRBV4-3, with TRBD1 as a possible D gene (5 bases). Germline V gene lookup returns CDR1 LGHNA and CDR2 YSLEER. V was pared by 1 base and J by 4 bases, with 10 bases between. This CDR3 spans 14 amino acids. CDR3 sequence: CASSQAWGGTEAFF. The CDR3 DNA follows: TGCGCCAGCAGCCAAGCCTGGGGGGGCACTGAAGCTTTCTTT.

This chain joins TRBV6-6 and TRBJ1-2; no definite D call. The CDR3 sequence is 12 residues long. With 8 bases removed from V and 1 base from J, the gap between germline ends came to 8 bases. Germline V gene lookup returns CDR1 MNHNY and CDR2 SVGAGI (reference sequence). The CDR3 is CASATYNYGYTF. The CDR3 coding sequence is TGTGCCAGCGCCACCTATAACTATGGCTACACCTTC.

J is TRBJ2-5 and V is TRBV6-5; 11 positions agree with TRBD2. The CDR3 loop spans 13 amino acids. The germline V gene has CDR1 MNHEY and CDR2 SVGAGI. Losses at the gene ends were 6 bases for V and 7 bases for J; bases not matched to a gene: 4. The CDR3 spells CASSRTSGWTQYF. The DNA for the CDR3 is TGTGCCAGCAGCAGGACTAGCGGGTGGACCCAGTACTTC.